One and the same sample provided the 20 T cell receptor beta chains below, sequenced in a study of blood T cells in healthy people across ages. A second roughly 7 to 12 cycle PCR used barcoded and J-beta primers. TCRdb called the 5' RACE reads again in MiXCR, with one record for every CDR3 protein. The data show 910,000 or so distinct CDR3 sequences, about 51% seen once. The sequencing sample was made of blood. Receptors originate from an older woman in good health.

The rearrangement links TRBV3-1 to TRBJ2-1; 7 positions match TRBD2. Near its end, the DNA agrees better with TRBJ2-7, so the J call may be wrong. CDR3 length: 15 residues. The germline CDR1 and CDR2 sequences are LGHDT and YNNKEL (reference sequence). CDR3 residues: CASSQRLAEDNEQYF. The CDR3 region has the DNA TGTGCCAGCAGCCAAAGACTAGCAGAGGACAATGAGCAGTACTTC.

This clonotype was detected only a few times. The chain joins TRBV7-9 to TRBJ1-2, with 7 bases fitting TRBD1. CDR1 is SEHNR and CDR2 is FQNEAQ in the germline V gene (reference sequence). The CDR3 totals 14 residues. J gave up 10 bases and V 4 bases, and 12 bases lay outside the gene matches. CDR3 DNA sequence: TGTGCCAGCAGCTCTCCGAGGACAGGTGATGACTACACCTTC. It specifies CASSSPRTGDDYTF.

This chain connects TRBV11-2 to TRBJ2-7, with D hard to call. Trimming took 0 bases from V and 2 from J, leaving 11 bases between them. CDR1 and CDR2 (germline): SGHAT, FQNNGV. This CDR3 has 15 residues. CDR3 coding DNA: TGTGCCAGCAGCTTAGATCATTTGGCTCCCTACGAGCAGTACTTC. This sequence encodes CASSLDHLAPYEQYF.

The rearrangement joins TRBV7-2 to TRBJ2-7, with D maybe TRBD2 (6 bases). The CDR3 length is 18 residues. Trimming left V 1 base short and J 0 bases short, with 19 bases between. Germline V CDR1 and CDR2: SGHTA, FQGNSA. CDR3 region: CASSLGPRTAGSSYEQYF. In DNA, the CDR3 is TGTGCCAGCAGCTTAGGCCCCCGGACGGCGGGGAGCTCCTACGAGCAGTACTTC.

The J gene is TRBJ2-7, the V gene TRBV28; D possibly corresponds to TRBD2 (5 bases). V was shortened by 4 bases and J by 4 bases, with 29 bases between the two germline ends. Germline CDR1 MDHEN, CDR2 SYDVKM. CDR3 length: 19 residues. The CDR3 is CASSCSPFPLVRVWYEQYF. CDR3 bases: TGTGCCAGCAGTTGCTCCCCTTTCCCCCTAGTGAGGGTTTGGTACGAGCAGTACTTC.

This clonotype showed up just a few times. V gene TRBV7-2 combines with J gene TRBJ2-3, with D perhaps TRBD1 (5 bases). The CDR3 extends over 14 amino acids. The V end lost 0 bases, the J end lost 4 bases, and 8 bases lay between the germline ends. From germline, CDR1 is SGHTA and CDR2 FQGNSA. The CDR3 loop is CASSLAAGPDTQYF. CDR3 nucleotides: TGTGCCAGCAGCTTAGCGGCAGGGCCAGATACGCAGTATTTT.

This rearrangement joins TRBV30 to TRBJ2-5, with D hard to call. V lost 3 bases and J 5 bases, leaving 10 bases between the germline ends. The CDR3 spans 12 residues. Germline V lookup: CDR1 GTSNPN, CDR2 SVGIG (reference sequence). This chain's CDR3 is CAWRGTNETQYF. The CDR3, as DNA: TGTGCCTGGAGGGGTACTAACGAGACCCAGTACTTC.

The genes are TRBV11-2 and TRBJ2-3; D gene uncertain. The CDR3 runs 16 residues. V gave up 0 bases and J gave up 3 bases, with 13 bases separating them. Germline V gene data show CDR1 as SGHAT and CDR2 as FQNNGV. The CDR3 here is CASSLDRRPNTDTQYF. CDR3 sequence (DNA): TGTGCCAGCAGCTTAGATCGTCGCCCTAATACAGATACGCAGTATTTT.

The table lists this clonotype with a few counts. The chain employs TRBV4-1 and TRBJ2-7; TRBD1 agrees at 9 bases. The DNA matches TRBJ2-4 better at its end, which makes the J call doubtful. This CDR3 contains 16 residues. Germline values: CDR1 MGHRA, CDR2 YSYEKL. The CDR3 here is CASSQGRTGVKNIQYF. The CDR3 nucleotides read TGCGCCAGCAGCCAAGGCCGGACAGGGGTAAAAAACATTCAGTACTTC.

This clonotype came up a few times. The rearrangement joins TRBV7-2 to TRBJ1-2; D not resolved. There are 12 residues in the CDR3. V lost 3 bases and J lost 6, with 8 bases in between. Germline V CDR1 and CDR2: SGHTA, FQGNSA. Written as DNA, the CDR3 is TGTGCCAGCAGCTTCTTCTCCAATGGCTACACCTTC. Translating it yields CASSFFSNGYTF.

The V and J genes are TRBV28 and TRBJ2-7; 8 positions match TRBD2. V shed 7 bases, J shed 4 bases, and the junction held 15 bases outside the gene matches. Per the germline V gene, CDR1 is MDHEN and CDR2 is SYDVKM. The CDR3 sequence is 16 residues long. This CDR3 is CASTLGGVAGIYEQYF. The CDR3 bases are TGTGCCAGCACCCTAGGCGGTGTAGCGGGAATATACGAGCAGTACTTC.

The CDR3 sequence: CAIRTGTSGINNEQFF. In nucleotides, the CDR3 is TGTGCCATCAGGACCGGGACTAGCGGGATAAACAATGAGCAGTTCTTC. V is TRBV10-3 and J is TRBJ2-1, with TRBD2 matching over 13 bases. The ends lost 6 bases at V and 5 bases at J; junction bases unmatched: 7. CDR1 is ENHRY, CDR2 SYGVKD, per germline. The CDR3 totals 16 residues.

The chain recombines TRBV5-1 with TRBJ2-1; 9 bases align to TRBD2. Trimming took 3 bases from V and 0 from J; bases not matched to a gene: 4. The CDR3 is 16 residues long. Germline CDR1 reads SGHRS; CDR2 reads YFSETQ. CDR3 amino acids: CASSSLSGSSYNEQFF. The CDR3 region has the DNA TGCGCCAGCAGCTCCCTTAGCGGGAGCTCCTACAATGAGCAGTTCTTC.

This clonotype was seen only a few times. J is TRBJ2-3 and V is TRBV7-9; 7 bases match TRBD2. The CDR3 has 12 residues. Germline CDR1 reads SEHNR; CDR2 reads FQNEAQ (reference sequence). V lost 7 bases to trimming and J lost 5 bases; unmatched junction nucleotides: 3. The CDR3, as DNA: TGTGCCAGCACCCCGGGAGGAGATACGCAGTATTTT. Its protein is CASTPGGDTQYF.

This clonotype was detected a few times. The chain recombines TRBV4-1 with TRBJ1-5; possible D gene TRBD1, 5 bases. The CDR3 contains 16 residues. Germline-derived CDR1 and CDR2 are MGHRA and YSYEKL. With 2 bases removed from V and 4 bases from J, the gap between germline ends came to 15 bases. DNA for the CDR3: TGCGCCAGCAGCCAACTCCCAGGGCCGAGGAATCAGCCCCAGCATTTT. This gives the protein CASSQLPGPRNQPQHF.

The chain combines TRBV6-2 or TRBV6-3 with TRBJ2-3; no reliable D call. The CDR3 is made up of 17 amino acids. Trimming shortened V by 0 bases and J by 0 bases, and 13 bases separated the two germline ends. CDR1 MNHEY and CDR2 SVGEGT come from the germline V gene. The CDR3 DNA reads TGTGCCAGCAGTTACTCCGATTGGCCATCTAGCACAGATACGCAGTATTTT. Its protein is CASSYSDWPSSTDTQYF.

This clonotype has more than one count but fewer than ten. The CDR3 bases are TGTGCCAGCAGTTACTCTGGATTGGCTAGGGAGACCCAGTACTTC. This translates into CASSYSGLARETQYF. The chain is built from TRBV6-2 or TRBV6-3 and TRBJ2-5, with D uncertain. Germline CDR1 reads MNHEY; CDR2 reads SVGEGT. The CDR3 sequence is 15 residues long. Trimming stripped 0 bases from V and 5 bases from J, with 13 bases between.

The DNA for the CDR3 is TGTGCCAGCAGTTTACGGCTAGGTTACAATGAGCAGTTCTTC. Translating gives CASSLRLGYNEQFF. V is TRBV27 and J is TRBJ2-1; no clear D gene. Trimming removed 2 bases from V and 4 bases from J, with 9 bases in between. The CDR3 contains 14 residues. Per the germline V gene, CDR1 is MNHEY and CDR2 is SMNVEV (reference sequence).

The sample holds a few counts of this clonotype. This chain connects TRBV11-2 to TRBJ2-3; 12 bases fit TRBD1. This CDR3 spans 21 amino acids. Looked up from germline, CDR1 is SGHAT and CDR2 is FQNNGV. Trimming took 2 bases from V and 5 from J; bases not matched to a gene: 20. The CDR3: CASSLYPPGQGALPSGDTQYF. The DNA for the CDR3 is TGTGCCAGCAGCTTATACCCCCCGGGACAGGGGGCTCTACCTTCGGGAGATACGCAGTATTTT.

The chain recombines TRBV28 with TRBJ2-5, with no clear D. Trimming took off 10 bases at V and 1 base at J, with 22 bases between the two ends. This CDR3 spans 16 amino acids. Germline CDR1 reads MDHEN; CDR2 reads SYDVKM. Written as DNA, the CDR3 is TGTGCCACGTACCCTTGGACCCCCAAAGCCCAAGAGACCCAGTACTTC. Amino acid sequence: CATYPWTPKAQETQYF.